This TCR beta chain was documented in a study of T cell responses to AZD1222 COVID-19 vaccine. TCRdb keeps only in-frame clones here, not all; method: immunoSEQ multiplex PCR. This sample has over 150,000 clones, with about 90% found just once. The study's findings and limits: Mostly white British, mostly female donors; authors suggested clonal diversity may be underestimated. Spike-wide coverage was observed for vaccine-associated CD4 TCRs, with dominant responses at 160-218 and 743-854. Per reports, nearly half of all spike-specific TCRs target regions that are unmutated in variants. It was only six AZD1222 recipients who were seropositive at baseline.

Details on this clone: Its matching antigen is unknown.

V lost 0 bases, J lost 1 base, and 6 bases lay in between. Germline lookup yields CDR1 PRHDT and CDR2 FYEKMQ (reference sequence). CDR3 size: 14 residues. The clonotype originates from an adult in good health. V and J are TRBV13 and TRBJ1-2, with D unresolved. Sequences were derived from peripheral blood, sampled on day 0 of AZD1222 vaccination. CDR3 in DNA: TGTGCCAGCAGCTTAGGCGGCAGTAACTATGGCTACACCTTC. Translating gives CASSLGGSNYGYTF.